The entry below describes one T cell receptor beta chain. The data are from a study of blood T cell repertoires in COVID-19. Sequencing was performed with immunoSEQ multiplex PCR; in TCRdb, only in-frame clones are kept and a portion is missing. The table shows just over 150,000 clones, with roughly 90% occurring only once. Germline V gives CDR1 SEHNR, CDR2 FQNEAQ (reference sequence). V shed 7 bases and J shed 4 bases, with 17 bases lying between them. The length of the CDR3 is 15 residues. The V call is TRBV7-9, the J call TRBJ1-3; TRBD1 is a possible D gene (5 bases). This receptor was identified in a woman aged 45 to 65 who had recovered from COVID-19. The source material was PBMCs or T cells enriched from blood (not recorded which). The CDR3 sequence: CASIQTRGSGNTIYF. CDR3 coding DNA: TGTGCCAGCATACAAACCCGGGGGTCCGGAAACACCATATATTTT. The full variable domain, completed using reference TRBV7-9 and TRBJ1-3, is DTGVSQNPRHKITKRGQNVTFRCDPISEHNRLYWYRQTLGQGPEFLTYFQNEAQLEKSRLLSDRFSAERPKGSFSTLEIQRTEQGDSAMYLCASIQTRGSGNTIYFGEGSWLTVV.